This is a list of T cell receptor beta chains from one sample in a study of T cells in Graves' hyperthyroidism and ophthalmopathy. Each CDR3 protein is one row after TCRdb ran MiXCR on the multiplex PCR reads. Altogether under 450,000 distinct CDR3 sequences are present, about 17% being singletons, with the ten largest covering 30% to 35%. Sequenced: blood. All receptors derive from a woman in her twenties or thirties with Graves' hyperthyroidism that later progressed to Graves' ophthalmopathy. Both conserved end residues are part of each CDR3. A D gene is named only where the DNA matches it firmly. The size entry is marked missing in some rows and otherwise reads once, few, many or a size class.

TRBV27	TRBJ1-1	16	many	TRBD1	TGTGCCAGCAGTTTTTTCCGGGGACAGCCTAACACTGAAGCTTTCTTT	CASSFFRGQPNTEAFF
TRBV12-3/TRBV12-4	TRBJ2-1	17	many	TRBD2	TGTGCCAGCAGTTTATCTATGGTTAGGGAGGGCCAGGATGAGCAGTTCTTC	CASSLSMVREGQDEQFF
TRBV15	TRBJ2-7	17	many	TRBD1	TGTGCCACCAGCAGAAAACATACCGGGACAGGGGAGTACGAGCAGTACTTC	CATSRKHTGTGEYEQYF
TRBV6-1	TRBJ2-1	12	few	.	TGTGCCAGCATGAAGGGGGGGAATGAGCAGTTCTTC	CASMKGGNEQFF
TRBV5-6	TRBJ2-7	15	few	TRBD1	TGTGCCAGCAGCTTGGTAGGGCAGGGGGACAACGAGCAGTACTTC	CASSLVGQGDNEQYF
TRBV13	TRBJ2-1	15	.	TRBD2	TGTGCCAGCAGCTTACGCGGGGGTTTATACAATGAGCAGTTCTTC	CASSLRGGLYNEQFF
TRBV12-3/TRBV12-4	TRBJ1-2	16	few	.	TGTGCCAGCAGTTTTCGGGGGCGCCAAACTAACTATGGCTACACCTTC	CASSFRGRQTNYGYTF
TRBV7-9	TRBJ2-3	17	.	TRBD2	TGTGCCAGCAGCCAGTTCAGGGGCGGGAGGGCCGGAGATACGCAGTATTTT	CASSQFRGGRAGDTQYF
TRBV7-9	TRBJ2-2	17	many	.	TGTGCCAGCAGCCCCCTTATTCGGCGGGCGAACACCGGGGAGCTGTTTTTT	CASSPLIRRANTGELFF
TRBV6-1	TRBJ2-4	16	.	.	TGTGCCAGCAATATTTCGCCCGCCAGCGCCAAAAACATTCAGTACTTC	CASNISPASAKNIQYF
TRBV7-2	TRBJ2-7	16	.	TRBD2	TGTGCCAGCAGCCGAACTAGCGGGGTCCCCTCCTACGAGCAGTACTTC	CASSRTSGVPSYEQYF
TRBV5-8	TRBJ1-1	14	many	.	TGTGCCAGCAGCTTAAGAAGGGGTTGGACTGAAGCTTTCTTT	CASSLRRGWTEAFF
TRBV6-1	TRBJ2-7	15	.	.	TGTGCCAGCAGTGAAGGGGTAGGGGAAATCTACGAGCAGTACTTC	CASSEGVGEIYEQYF
TRBV20-1	TRBJ2-7	14	few	.	TGCAGTGCTAGAGATCCCTATCATGACTACGAGCAGTACTTC	CSARDPYHDYEQYF
TRBV11-2	TRBJ2-7	15	.	TRBD1	TGTGCCAGCAGCTCACAGGGGAGTTTTATCTACGAGCAGTACTTC	CASSSQGSFIYEQYF
TRBV20-1	TRBJ2-7	13	many	TRBD2	TGCAGTGCTGGAGGACTAGCGGGGCTCGAGCAGTACTTC	CSAGGLAGLEQYF
TRBV19	TRBJ2-1	14	.	.	TGTGCCAGTAGTAAAGGTGGTGCGAACAATGAGCAGTTCTTC	CASSKGGANNEQFF
TRBV7-9	TRBJ1-1	14	few	.	TGTGCCAGCAGCTTTGGAGGGGCCGGTGCTGAAGCTTTCTTT	CASSFGGAGAEAFF
TRBV9	TRBJ2-2	16	few	.	TGTGCCAGCAGCGGGGCTTTGGACCCCCGTCACGGGGAGCTGTTTTTT	CASSGALDPRHGELFF
TRBV28	TRBJ1-5	23	many	TRBD1	TGTGCCAGCAGTTCTGAAGAGGCTGGGCTGGGGACAGGGGGGTTTCGAGGCAATCAGCCCCAGCATTTT	CASSSEEAGLGTGGFRGNQPQHF
TRBV18	TRBJ1-1	17	.	.	TGTGCCAGCTCACCTCGGTCAGGGCCCATTATGGGCACTGAAGCTTTCTTT	CASSPRSGPIMGTEAFF
TRBV20-1	TRBJ2-7	14	many	.	TGCAGTGCTAGAGATATGCAGGGTAACAACGAGCAGTACTTC	CSARDMQGNNEQYF